The rows below give T cell receptor beta chains drawn from one sample of a study of cytomegalovirus exposure and HLA in healthy donors. TCRdb's table, derived via immunoSEQ multiplex PCR, lists solely in-frame clones and lacks some. The table records about 180,000 clones, about 78% of them present only once. Material for sequencing was PBMCs. These receptors were collected from a man aged 55 to 69 in good health and CMV-seronegative. The CDR3 runs from the conserved cysteine through the conserved F or W. D genes are given only for firm matches. Size values are once, few and many counts, or a class for expanded clones, and some rows have none.

cdr3_nt cdr3_aa v_call clone_size j_call d_call
TGTGCCAGCAGCTTGTTGAGGAATACAGATACGCAGTATTTT CASSLLRNTDTQYF TRBV5-4 few TRBJ2-3 -
TGCAGCGTTGCGTGGGGGGACACTGAAGCTTTCTTT CSVAWGDTEAFF TRBV29-1 - TRBJ1-1 -
TGTGCCAGCAATTCGGTCGGGGGGTTGGAGGAAAAACTGTTTTTT CASNSVGGLEEKLFF TRBV6-1 - TRBJ1-4 -
TGTGCCAGCAGCGATGCACCGGGACAGGGAGCTTTTGGCTACACCTTC CASSDAPGQGAFGYTF TRBV5-4 once TRBJ1-2 TRBD1
TGTGCCAGCAGTGGACGGACTAGCAGGTACAATGAGCAGTTCTTC CASSGRTSRYNEQFF TRBV6-1 - TRBJ2-1 TRBD2
TGTGCCAGCAGCCCGTTGGGGGGAGCTAACTATGGCTACACCTTC CASSPLGGANYGYTF TRBV28 few TRBJ1-2 -
TGCGCCAGCAGCCAAGATACGGGAACCACCGTCGAGCAGTACTTC CASSQDTGTTVEQYF TRBV4-3 - TRBJ2-7 -
TGCGCCAGCAGCCAAGAGTACAGGGGAAGAGGGTATGGCTACACCTTC CASSQEYRGRGYGYTF TRBV4-1 few TRBJ1-2 TRBD1
TGTGCCAGCAGCCCGAGGCCGCTAGCGGGAGGAACCGGGGAGCTGTTTTTT CASSPRPLAGGTGELFF TRBV5-4 once TRBJ2-2 TRBD2
TGTGCCAGCAGCGTACCAACGACTAGCGCAAACACCGGGGAGCTGTTTTTT CASSVPTTSANTGELFF TRBV9 - TRBJ2-2 TRBD2
TGCGCCAGCAGCTTGGGGCTGTCTAATGAAAAACTGTTTTTT CASSLGLSNEKLFF TRBV5-1 - TRBJ1-4 -
TGTGCCAGCAGCCGACAGCATACAACTAATGAAAAACTGTTTTTT CASSRQHTTNEKLFF TRBV6-1 - TRBJ1-4 -
TGCGCCAGCAGCTTGACAGGGAATGGTCAGCCCCAGCATTTT CASSLTGNGQPQHF TRBV5-1 - TRBJ1-5 -
TGCGCCAGCAGCACGGGACAGGGGGCGCAAGAGACCCAGTACTTC CASSTGQGAQETQYF TRBV5-1 - TRBJ2-5 TRBD1
TGTGCCAGCACCCCTCGGGGACTAGCGGGAGTGATAAGGGATACGCAGTATTTT CASTPRGLAGVIRDTQYF TRBV28 - TRBJ2-3 TRBD2
TGTGCCAGCAGTTACGGAGCGGGCTCGAGCACAGATACGCAGTATTTT CASSYGAGSSTDTQYF TRBV6-6 - TRBJ2-3 -
TGTGCCAGCAGCACCGACAGGGACAATCAGCCCCAGCATTTT CASSTDRDNQPQHF TRBV6-5 - TRBJ1-5 TRBD1
TGTGCCAGCACGGTGGGGGCGAACACTGAAGCTTTCTTT CASTVGANTEAFF TRBV6-1 - TRBJ1-1 -
TGTGCTAGCAGCCGACCCGGGACAGAAACCTACGAGCAGTACTTC CASSRPGTETYEQYF TRBV7-7 - TRBJ2-7 TRBD1
TGTGCCATCAGTGAGCAAAGGACAGCCCGAAACACCATATATTTT CAISEQRTARNTIYF TRBV10-3 - TRBJ1-3 -
TGTGCCAGTAGCCTACAGGGGGCCCCCGGGGAGACCCAGTACTTC CASSLQGAPGETQYF TRBV19 - TRBJ2-5 TRBD1
TGTGCCAGTAGTATCCCCGGGACAGGGCGCACAGATACGCAGTATTTT CASSIPGTGRTDTQYF TRBV19 - TRBJ2-3 TRBD1
TGTGCCAGCAAAGGGGGTGCTGGATGGTATGGCTACACCTTC CASKGGAGWYGYTF TRBV28 - TRBJ1-2 -
TGCGCCAGCAGCGCCGGGACACGCCCCTCCTACGAGCAGTACTTC CASSAGTRPSYEQYF TRBV5-1 - TRBJ2-7 -
TGTGCCAGCAGTGAAGGAAGTCAGTCCTACGAGCAGTACTTC CASSEGSQSYEQYF TRBV2 - TRBJ2-7 -
TGTGCCAGCTCACCATCCCGGGGACAGCGGCAAGAGACCCAGTACTTC CASSPSRGQRQETQYF TRBV18 - TRBJ2-5 TRBD1
TGTGCCAGCAGTTCCTTACGAGCGGAAGCTTTCTTT CASSSLRAEAFF TRBV6-5 - TRBJ1-1 -
TGTGCCAGCAGCCCGAACATGAACACTGAAGCTTTCTTT CASSPNMNTEAFF TRBV5-6 - TRBJ1-1 -
TGTGCCAGCAGTTTATGGCCCCAGGATGGGCAGTACTTC CASSLWPQDGQYF TRBV28 - TRBJ2-7 -
TGTGCCAGCAGCCCAACAGCGGCTAGCAATCAGCCCCAGAATTTT CASSPTAASNQPQNF TRBV5-6 once TRBJ1-5 -
TGTGCCAGCAGCTTTAGTCTGGGGGGCAATGAGCAGTTCTTC CASSFSLGGNEQFF TRBV5-6 once TRBJ2-1 -
TGTGCCAGCAGCGGTTACAGGGAAGAGCATTTT CASSGYREEHF TRBV9 - TRBJ1-5 -